One sample yielded the 7 T cell receptor beta chains listed below, sequenced in a study of T cell changes during pregnancy in multiple sclerosis. Produced via immunoSEQ multiplex PCR; TCRdb's table is partial and in-frame only. The sample gives tens of thousands of clones, around 94% of which show up once; 0.37% is in the top ten. The source material was CD4+ T cells from peripheral blood mononuclear cells, sampled in the second trimester of pregnancy. The receptors stem from a female donor in good health, enrolled as a control in a pregnancy study.

V gene TRBV30 combines with J gene TRBJ1-5, with D maybe TRBD1 (5 bases). The ends were cut back, 5 bases at V and 5 bases at J, with 13 bases in the middle. Germline V gene sequence: CDR1 GTSNPN, CDR2 SVGIG (reference sequence). This CDR3 contains 13 residues. The CDR3 DNA sequence: TGTGCCTGGGGACAAGGAATAGATCAGCCCCAGCATTTT. It translates to CAWGQGIDQPQHF.

This chain connects TRBV19 to TRBJ2-5; 8 nucleotides align to TRBD1. The germline gives CDR1 LNHDA, CDR2 SQIVND (reference sequence). The V gene end was trimmed by 1 base and the J gene end by 5 bases; junction bases not matched to a gene: 3. The CDR3 loop spans 14 amino acids. The chain's CDR3 is CASSIGQGAETQYF. CDR3 in DNA: TGTGCCAGTAGTATAGGGCAGGGGGCTGAGACCCAGTACTTC.

This chain uses TRBV7-2 with TRBJ2-1, with 12 bases lining up with TRBD2. Germline CDR1 is SGHTA and CDR2 is FQGNSA. The CDR3 runs 14 residues. With V trimmed by 5 bases and J by 9 bases, 5 bases remained unmatched. In nucleotides, the CDR3 is TGTGCCAGCAGCCGGACTAGCGGGGTGAGTGAGCAGTTCTTC. This codes for CASSRTSGVSEQFF. Full variable domain (missing parts from reference TRBV7-2 and TRBJ2-1): GAGVSQSPSNKVTEKGKDVELRCDPISGHTALYWYRQSLGQGLEFLIYFQGNSAPDKSGLPSDRFSAERTGGSVSTLTIQRTQQEDSAVYLCASSRTSGVSEQFFGPGTRLTVL.

The gene calls are TRBV7-9 and TRBJ1-2, with TRBD1 matching 7 bases. There are 14 residues in the CDR3. V was pared by 5 bases and J by 7 bases, with 10 bases of the junction left unmatched. Germline CDR1 and CDR2: SEHNR and FQNEAQ (reference sequence). In DNA, the CDR3 is TGTGCCAGCAGCCTAACCCGACAGGGCAGTGGCTACACCTTC. It yields the protein CASSLTRQGSGYTF.

In DNA form, the CDR3 reads TGTGCCAGCAGCCGGGGACTTCCACAGCCCCAGCATTTT. Protein product: CASSRGLPQPQHF. The J gene is TRBJ1-5, the V gene TRBV5-6; D is perhaps TRBD1 (5 bases). Trimming took off 4 bases at V and 7 bases at J, with 12 bases between the two ends. There are 13 residues in the CDR3. CDR1 is SGHDT and CDR2 is YYEEEE in the germline V gene.

V and J are TRBV11-3 and TRBJ1-3, with D unclear. V was trimmed by 3 bases and J by 0 bases, leaving 9 bases between them. Germline CDR1 and CDR2: SGHNT and YENEEA. This CDR3 comprises 15 residues. The CDR3 here is CASSFGPSSGNTIYF. In nucleotides, the CDR3 is TGTGCCAGCAGCTTCGGTCCGTCCTCTGGAAACACCATATATTTT.

The chain has TRBV5-1 and TRBJ2-3; 9 nucleotides line up with TRBD2. Per germline, CDR1 SGHRS and CDR2 YFSETQ. V was clipped by 0 bases and J by 1 base; unmatched bases: 0. This CDR3 has 15 amino acids. The CDR3 nucleotides read TGCGCCAGCAGCTTGGGCGGGGGGGGCACAGATACGCAGTATTTT. Its translation: CASSLGGGGTDTQYF.